Listed here is a single TCR beta chain. The entry originates in a study of T cells after yellow fever vaccination. General study results and limits: It was the secondary response that reached its peak faster, day 5 versus 15, but it was weaker. Contaminating bulk clonotypes could be abundant in FACS-sorted repertoires.

MiXCR was run by TCRdb on the 5' RACE reads, yielding one entry per CDR3 protein. The repertoire has approximately 96,000 distinct CDR3 sequences, approximately 9% of them found once; the top ten carry roughly 17%. The CDR3 sequence is 11 residues long. The V gene's germline CDR1 is SGHTA and CDR2 FQGNSA. Trimming removed 0 bases from V and 8 bases from J, with 2 bases in between. The chain joins TRBV7-2 to TRBJ2-1; no definite D call. The source material was CD8+ T cells not binding an NS4B(214-222) dextramer, sorted from PBMCs, sampled less than 16 days after the first yellow fever vaccination. This receptor was identified in a man aged 18 to 29 who received the YFV17D yellow fever vaccine. CDR3 amino acids: CASSLAYEQFF. The CDR3 DNA sequence: TGTGCCAGCAGCTTAGCTTATGAGCAGTTCTTC.